The following is a T cell receptor (beta chain) sequence with its context. Its specificity is unknown. Profiling relied on immunoSEQ multiplex PCR, and the TCRdb table lists in-frame clones only, not all of them. The table has around 94,000 clones, roughly 90% seen once. This sample was included in a study of a mutant IDH1 vaccine in newly diagnosed glioma. Across the whole study: Vaccine administration was initiated 4-6 weeks following radiotherapy alone, or with temozolomide cycles.

Germline CDR1 and CDR2: GTSNPN and SVGIG (reference sequence). CDR3 length equals 12 residues. The J segment lost 5 bases and the V segment lost 6 bases, leaving 4 bases of the junction unmatched. As to time point: week 47, end of study. With topical imiquimod, each dose of the vaccine consisted of 300 ug of mutant IDH1 20-mer peptide. The origin of this receptor is a woman between 45 and 60 years old with glioma. The specimen comprised PBMCs, sampled from a glioma patient whose treatment included an IDH1 peptide vaccine. The chain employs TRBV30 and TRBJ2-5; 9 nucleotides align to TRBD1. The CDR3 here is CACTGGLETQYF. CDR3 sequence (DNA): TGTGCCTGTACAGGGGGCTTGGAGACCCAGTACTTC. The complete variable domain, with remaining parts taken from reference TRBV30 and TRBJ2-5, reads SQTIHQWPATLVQPVGSPLSLECTVEGTSNPNLYWYRQAAGRGLQLLFYSVGIGQISSEVPQNLSASRPQDRQFILSSKKLLLSDSGFYLCACTGGLETQYFGPGTRLLVL.